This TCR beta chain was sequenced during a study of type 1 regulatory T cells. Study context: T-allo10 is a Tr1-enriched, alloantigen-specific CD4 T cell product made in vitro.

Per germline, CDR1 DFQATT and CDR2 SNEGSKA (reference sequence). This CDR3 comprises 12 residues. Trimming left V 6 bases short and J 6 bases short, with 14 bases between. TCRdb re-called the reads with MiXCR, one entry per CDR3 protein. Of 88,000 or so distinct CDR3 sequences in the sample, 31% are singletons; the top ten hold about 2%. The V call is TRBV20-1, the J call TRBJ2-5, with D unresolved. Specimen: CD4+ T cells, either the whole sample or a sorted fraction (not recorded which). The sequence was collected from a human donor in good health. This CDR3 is CSATLRTQTQYF. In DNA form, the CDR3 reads TGCAGTGCCACTCTCAGGACCCAGACCCAGTACTTC.